This T cell receptor (beta chain) is drawn from a study of shared clonotypes between healthy human individuals. Study-wide results and caveats: The sharing of 4.5% to 5.5% of naive CD4 clonotypes was seen across a handful of donors. Memory subsets generally showed smaller estimated richness than naive subsets did.

Naive CD8 cells were CD45RO-negative, positively selected for CCR7, excluding terminally differentiated effector memory CD45RA+ cells. In the case of this clone: Antigen unknown.

The CDR3 totals 17 residues. Germline lookup yields CDR1 MDHEN and CDR2 SYDVKM. V was clipped by 6 bases and J by 6 bases, with 23 bases between them. DNA at around 210 ng, 25,000 to 35,000 T cell genomes, went into sorted-subset replicate PCRs. Produced via immunoSEQ multiplex PCR; TCRdb's table is partial and in-frame only. The top ten hold 0.9% to 1.3% of the sample, which has millions of clones, 85% to 95% seen once. The source is a man younger than 35 in good health. The chain is built from TRBV28 and TRBJ1-4; D is unresolved. The material sequenced was naive CD8+ T cells sorted from blood. CDR3 coding DNA: TGTGCCAGCAGCCGATATTATTTGACCCCAGCTGATGAAAAACTGTTTTTT. Amino acids: CASSRYYLTPADEKLFF.